The 24 T cell receptor beta chains below come from one sample, sequenced in a study of cytomegalovirus exposure and HLA in healthy donors (dated by TCRdb to about 2017). The library relied on the immunoSEQ multiplex PCR assay. A mixture of 60 forward primers for TCR Vbeta segments and 13 reverse primers for TCR Jbeta segments was used in the multiplex PCR. TCRdb re-hosts the immuneACCESS table, in-frame sequences only. Its copies lack some clones; in the studies checked, an unresolved V gene accounts for under half of them, and the cause for the rest is not known. This sample holds tens of thousands of clones; almost 70% were observed only once. The top ten clones comprise under 8% of the sample. Source material: PBMCs. The receptors here all came from a young man in good health and CMV-seronegative.

The rearrangement links TRBV13 to TRBJ2-7, with TRBD2 matching 13 bases. CDR3 length equals 14 residues. Trimming cost V 4 bases and J 7 bases; bases outside gene matches: 4. Germline assignment: CDR1 PRHDT and CDR2 FYEKMQ (reference sequence). CDR3 nucleotide sequence: TGTGCCAGCAGCTCGGGACTAGCGGGAATTGAGCAGTACTTC. Its translation is CASSSGLAGIEQYF.

This clone showed up just a few times. The V and J genes are TRBV28 and TRBJ2-1; TRBD1 aligns across 10 bases. Germline V CDR1 and CDR2: MDHEN, SYDVKM. The CDR3 is 15 residues long. Trimming cost V 4 bases and J 6 bases; bases outside gene matches: 6. CDR3 loop: CASSSPGQGINEQFF. The DNA of the CDR3 is TGTGCCAGCAGTTCCCCGGGACAGGGGATCAATGAGCAGTTCTTC.

The chain employs TRBV15 and TRBJ1-6; D gene ambiguous. The germline V gene has CDR1 LNHNV and CDR2 YYDKDF (reference sequence). This CDR3 is built from 12 residues. The ends were cut back, 5 bases at V and 13 bases at J, with 12 bases in the middle. The CDR3 reads CATSARLPPLHF. The CDR3 DNA follows: TGTGCCACCAGCGCGCGCCTGCCTCCCCTCCACTTT.

This chain uses TRBV5-4 with TRBJ2-7; 9 bases are shared with TRBD1. Germline V gene sequence: CDR1 SGHNT, CDR2 YYREEE (reference sequence). V was clipped by 2 bases and J by 5 bases; unmatched bases: 2. The CDR3 length is 13 residues. The CDR3 DNA follows: TGTGCCAGCAGCTTTAGGGACAGGGACGAGCAGTACTTC. Translating it yields CASSFRDRDEQYF. The entire variable domain, with the rest obtained from reference TRBV5-4 and TRBJ2-7, is as follows: ETGVTQSPTHLIKTRGQQVTLRCSSQSGHNTVSWYQQALGQGPQFIFQYYREEENGRGNFPPRFSGLQFPNYSSELNVNALELDDSALYLCASSFRDRDEQYFGPGTRLTVT.

This clone was seen once. The chain recombines TRBV11-2 with TRBJ1-1, with D possibly matching TRBD1 (6 bases). V dropped 1 base and J dropped 3 bases, with 12 bases sitting between them. This CDR3 comprises 15 residues. Per the germline V gene, CDR1 is SGHAT and CDR2 is FQNNGV. For the CDR3, the DNA is TGTGCCAGCAGCTTAGTTCCAGGGGATGACACTGAAGCTTTCTTT. Translating gives CASSLVPGDDTEAFF.

This clone was observed a few times. The V gene is TRBV13, the J gene TRBJ2-7; TRBD2 matches at 8 bases. The CDR3 has 15 residues. The V and J ends lost 6 bases and 0 bases, in that order; junction bases with no gene match: 7. Germline values: CDR1 PRHDT, CDR2 FYEKMQ (reference sequence). This chain's CDR3 is CASRNSGVSSYEQYF. The CDR3 DNA reads as TGTGCCAGCAGGAATAGCGGGGTAAGCTCCTACGAGCAGTACTTC.

This chain connects TRBV6-5 to TRBJ2-2; D is undetermined. The CDR3 runs 12 residues. V was trimmed by 2 bases and J by 8 bases, leaving 6 bases between them. The V gene's germline CDR1 is MNHEY and CDR2 SVGAGI. The CDR3 nucleotides read TGTGCCAGCAGTTACCCTCCGGGGGAGCTGTTTTTT. This gives the protein CASSYPPGELFF.

This clone came up once. V is TRBV4-2 and J is TRBJ1-4; D is possibly TRBD1 (6 bases). Trimming removed 0 bases at V and 8 bases at J, with 16 bases between. Germline lookup yields CDR1 LGHNA and CDR2 YNFKEQ. The CDR3 runs to 16 residues. This chain's CDR3 is CASSQDRGGRNEKLFF. CDR3 in DNA: TGTGCCAGCAGCCAAGATAGGGGGGGGAGAAACGAAAAACTGTTTTTT.

The J gene is TRBJ2-2, the V gene TRBV5-1; the match to TRBD1 covers 7 bases. The CDR3 consists of 16 residues. Unmatched junction bases numbered 7, after V lost 2 bases and J lost 3 bases. Germline CDR1 SGHRS, CDR2 YFSETQ. The CDR3, as DNA: TGCGCCAGCAGCTTAAACACAGGGGCGTACACCGGGGAGCTGTTTTTT. This gives the protein CASSLNTGAYTGELFF.

The rearrangement links TRBV5-8 to TRBJ1-6; 9 positions match TRBD1. V dropped 1 base and J dropped 7; count of bases not matched to a gene: 3. The germline CDR1 and CDR2 sequences are SGHTS and YDEGEE. This CDR3 is built from 15 residues. The CDR3 region has the DNA TGTGCCAGCAGCTTGACAGGGGGCCGGAATTCACCCCTCCACTTT. This translates into CASSLTGGRNSPLHF.

Notes on this clone: In the same sample, other DNA sequences code for this CDR3. This chain links TRBV7-9 with TRBJ1-6; D possibly corresponds to TRBD1 (6 bases). Trimming cost V 5 bases and J 10 bases, with 15 bases left between them. CDR3 length: 14 amino acids. In germline, CDR1 is SEHNR, CDR2 FQNEAQ (reference sequence). The CDR3: CASSRRQENSPLHF. The CDR3 bases are TGTGCCAGCAGCCGGCGACAGGAGAACTCACCCCTCCACTTT. The whole variable domain, remainder taken from reference TRBV7-9 and TRBJ1-6, is DTGVSQNPRHKITKRGQNVTFRCDPISEHNRLYWYRQTLGQGPEFLTYFQNEAQLEKSRLLSDRFSAERPKGSFSTLEIQRTEQGDSAMYLCASSRRQENSPLHFGNGTRLTVT.

V is TRBV6-1 and J is TRBJ1-5; D is unresolved. The CDR3 consists of 14 residues. Germline CDR1 reads MNHNS; CDR2 reads SASEGT. Trimming stripped 8 bases from V and 0 bases from J, with 11 bases between. CDR3 DNA sequence: TGTGCCAGCGCTGCCGGAGATAGCAATCAGCCCCAGCATTTT. Translated, it gives CASAAGDSNQPQHF.

The chain couples TRBV13 to TRBJ1-4; 7 bases are a match to TRBD1. The length of the CDR3 is 17 residues. The V and J ends lost 4 bases and 0 bases, in that order; junction bases with no gene match: 8. Germline CDR1 reads PRHDT; CDR2 reads FYEKMQ (reference sequence). The CDR3 DNA reads as TGTGCCAGCAGCTCAGCTCGACAGGGAACAACTAATGAAAAACTGTTTTTT. Protein: CASSSARQGTTNEKLFF.

This clone has only one observation. This chain uses TRBV4-1 with TRBJ1-1; possibly TRBD1 for D (6 bases). The germline V and J ends were trimmed by 3 bases and 1 base, with 15 bases remaining between them. The germline gives CDR1 MGHRA, CDR2 YSYEKL. The CDR3 runs 16 residues. CDR3 nucleotides: TGCGCCAGCAGCCACACAGGGCACGTAGCGAACACTGAAGCTTTCTTT. Its translation: CASSHTGHVANTEAFF.

This clone was observed a single time. The chain combines TRBV6-1 with TRBJ1-1; possibly TRBD1 for D (5 bases). V dropped 7 bases and J dropped 1 base, with 13 bases sitting between them. CDR1 is MNHNS and CDR2 is SASEGT in the germline V gene. The CDR3 length is 14 residues. The CDR3 DNA sequence: TGTGCCAGCAACCAAGACAGCAAGAACACTGAAGCTTTCTTT. As protein: CASNQDSKNTEAFF.

The chain is built from TRBV6-1 and TRBJ2-2; D not certain. Germline V gene lookup returns CDR1 MNHNS and CDR2 SASEGT. The V end lost 6 bases, the J end lost 4 bases, and 12 bases lay between the germline ends. The CDR3 consists of 14 residues. The CDR3 nucleotides are TGTGCCAGCAGCGCCGACATTTTCACCGGGGAGCTGTTTTTT. The encoded protein is CASSADIFTGELFF.

There are a few counts of this clone. This chain joins TRBV7-9 and TRBJ1-4; D is undetermined. Germline values: CDR1 SEHNR, CDR2 FQNEAQ (reference sequence). CDR3 length: 15 amino acids. V dropped 3 bases and J dropped 4 bases, with 12 bases sitting between them. The CDR3 protein is CASSFGQYHNEKLFF. In DNA form, the CDR3 reads TGTGCCAGCAGCTTTGGGCAGTACCATAATGAAAAACTGTTTTTT.

V is TRBV6-1 and J is TRBJ2-7, with 7 bases aligning to TRBD1. V shed 2 bases and J 6 bases; nucleotides not matched to a gene: 10. Germline values: CDR1 MNHNS, CDR2 SASEGT. The CDR3 sequence is 15 residues long. CDR3 in DNA: TGTGCCAGCAGTGAAAGCCCCGACAGGGCGGTCGAGCAGTACTTC. This translates into CASSESPDRAVEQYF.

The chain recombines TRBV5-1 with TRBJ1-2, with 9 bases that match TRBD1. The CDR3 runs 15 residues. V gave up 4 bases and J gave up 6 bases; unmatched junction bases: 10. Germline assignment: CDR1 SGHRS and CDR2 YFSETQ. The CDR3 spells CASSRNRDRVDGYTF. The CDR3 nucleotides read TGCGCCAGCAGCAGAAACCGGGACAGGGTGGATGGCTACACCTTC.

The chain links TRBV6-1 to TRBJ1-5; D possibly corresponds to TRBD1 (6 bases). The germline V gene has CDR1 MNHNS and CDR2 SASEGT. The CDR3 is made up of 16 amino acids. V was cut by 1 base and J by 2 bases, with 12 bases left in between. The CDR3 reads CASSEDLDSGNQPQHF. CDR3 sequence (DNA): TGTGCCAGCAGTGAAGACTTGGACAGTGGCAATCAGCCCCAGCATTTT.

CDR3 in amino acids: CASSRLGAGGYTF. The CDR3 DNA is TGTGCCAGCAGTCGGCTGGGGGCCGGTGGCTACACCTTC. This chain uses TRBV7-6 with TRBJ1-2; perhaps TRBD1 as D (6 bases). The CDR3 loop spans 13 amino acids. Germline V CDR1 and CDR2: SGHVS, FNYEAQ. Trimming shortened V by 6 bases and J by 7 bases, and 15 bases separated the two germline ends.

V is TRBV6-5 and J is TRBJ2-6, with no clear D. V lost 0 bases and J 0 bases, leaving 6 bases between the germline ends. The CDR3 spans 16 residues. Germline CDR1 reads MNHEY; CDR2 reads SVGAGI. Here the CDR3 reads CASSYSKSSGANVLTF. The CDR3 DNA reads as TGTGCCAGCAGTTACTCGAAGAGCTCTGGGGCCAACGTCCTGACTTTC.

V usage is TRBV7-8 and J usage is TRBJ2-3; no firm D call. The length of the CDR3 is 16 residues. Germline V gene sequence: CDR1 SGHVS, CDR2 FQNEAQ. The germline V and J ends were trimmed by 1 base and 1 base, with 12 bases remaining between them. In DNA form, the CDR3 reads TGTGCCAGCAGCTTAGTCCCCGGGTCTGGCACAGATACGCAGTATTTT. Protein: CASSLVPGSGTDTQYF. The whole variable domain, filled in from reference TRBV7-8 and TRBJ2-3, reads GAGVSQSPRYKVAKRGQDVALRCDPISGHVSLFWYQQALGQGPEFLTYFQNEAQLDKSGLPSDRFFAERPEGSVSTLKIQRTQQEDSAVYLCASSLVPGSGTDTQYFGPGTRLTVL.

A few counts support this clone. The V gene is TRBV25-1, the J gene TRBJ2-1, with a tentative D call TRBD1 (7 bases). Germline-derived CDR1 and CDR2 are MGHDK and SYGVNS. V lost 6 bases and J 3 bases, leaving 15 bases between the germline ends. CDR3 length equals 15 residues. CDR3 bases: TGTGCCAGCAGCCAGGGGGGACACCGCTACAATGAGCAGTTCTTC. This encodes CASSQGGHRYNEQFF. The complete variable domain, with remaining parts taken from reference TRBV25-1 and TRBJ2-1, reads EADIYQTPRYLVIGTGKKITLECSQTMGHDKMYWYQQDPGMELHLIHYSYGVNSTEKGDLSSESTVSRIRTEHFPLTLESARPSHTSQYLCASSQGGHRYNEQFFGPGTRLTVL.